What follows describes a single TCR beta chain. The antigen is undetermined. Assay: immunoSEQ multiplex PCR; the TCRdb copy retains only in-frame clones and omits some. This table has around 13,000 clones, about 82% appearing once. The source of the sample is a study of PD-1 blockade in classical Hodgkin lymphoma. For the study at large: Patients were dosed intravenously with nivolumab at 3 mg/kg every 2 weeks. General study findings and limits: In newly diagnosed patients, baseline TCR diversity was reportedly below that of healthy donors. CD8+ TCR diversity did not rise significantly by C4D1, unlike CD4+.

V was shortened by 0 bases and J by 0 bases, with 6 bases between the two germline ends. Germline CDR1 and CDR2: LGHNA and YSLEER. The CDR3 length is 16 residues. Noted time point: cycle 4 day 1 (C4D1), after 6 weeks of nivolumab. Exposure to brentuximab vedotin varied, and each patient had relapsed following autologous stem cell transplantation. The clonotype was recovered from a human donor with classical Hodgkin lymphoma. The chain employs TRBV4-3 and TRBJ1-6; D gene unclear. Material: peripheral blood mononuclear cells (PBMCs), obtained before the fourth cycle of nivolumab. The CDR3 protein is CASSQETYSYNSPLHF. The CDR3 bases are TGCGCCAGCAGCCAAGAGACCTACTCCTATAATTCACCCCTCCACTTT.